These T cell receptor beta chains were read from a single sample in a study of shared clonotypes between healthy human individuals. Libraries were prepared by immunoSEQ multiplex PCR; TCRdb keeps only in-frame clonotypes and omits some of them. The sample records about 1.4 million clones, around 97% being singletons. The sequenced material came from naive CD4+ T cells sorted from blood. These receptors were collected from a man aged 25 to 45 in good health. Both conserved end residues are part of each CDR3. D genes are given only for firm matches. Some rows have no size entry. The others give once, few or many, or a class for an expanded clone.

TRBD1,-,TRBJ2-2,TRBV19,TGTGCCAGTAGTATCCAGGGGGCAAACACCGGGGAGCTGTTTTTT,CASSIQGANTGELFF
TRBD1,-,TRBJ2-3,TRBV5-4,TGTGCCAGCAGCTCAACAGGGGCCCCAGATACGCAGTATTTT,CASSSTGAPDTQYF
-,-,TRBJ1-2,TRBV6-5,TGTGCCAGCAGTTACTCGCGTTGGGGGGGTTATGGCTACACCTTC,CASSYSRWGGYGYTF
TRBD2,-,TRBJ2-3,TRBV5-1,TGCGCCAGCAGCTTGGTAGCGGGGGGCACAGATACGCAGTATTTT,CASSLVAGGTDTQYF
-,-,TRBJ1-4,TRBV6-5,TGTGCCAGCCGCCGGGACAACTTGAGTGAAAAACTGTTTTTT,CASRRDNLSEKLFF
-,-,TRBJ2-5,TRBV5-1,TGCGCCAGCAGCTCGGGGGCCGGCCAAGAGACCCAGTACTTC,CASSSGAGQETQYF
-,-,TRBJ1-1,TRBV7-9,TGTGCCAGCAGCTTTTCGGACAAGAACACTGAAGCTTTCTTT,CASSFSDKNTEAFF
TRBD2,-,TRBJ2-7,TRBV5-1,TGCGCCAGCAGCTCAGGACTAGCGGCCTCCTACGAGCAGTACTTC,CASSSGLAASYEQYF
-,-,TRBJ1-1,TRBV15,TGTGCCACCAGCAGAGACACAACTATGAACACTGAAGCTTTCTTT,CATSRDTTMNTEAFF
TRBD1,-,TRBJ2-7,TRBV19,TGTGCCAGTAGTATGGGCCAGGGGGCCTCGGGGTACGAGCAGTACTTC,CASSMGQGASGYEQYF
-,-,TRBJ1-1,TRBV11-2,TGTGCCAGCAGCTTCCCGGCCTCCCAGAGGAAAGCTTTCTTT,CASSFPASQRKAFF
-,-,TRBJ2-2,TRBV29-1,TGCAGCGTTGCGAAATCGGGGGTCGGGGAGCTGTTTTTT,CSVAKSGVGELFF
-,-,TRBJ2-3,TRBV5-5,TGTGCCAGCAGCTCCCGTCTTGCGCAGTATTTT,CASSSRLAQYF
TRBD2,-,TRBJ2-7,TRBV9,TGTGCCAGCAGCCTCGCCGTGGCTAGCGGGAGGTGGGAGCAGTACTTC,CASSLAVASGRWEQYF
TRBD1,-,TRBJ2-5,TRBV4-1,TGCGCCAGCAGCCTACCCGGGACAGGGTTTCAGACCCAGTACTTC,CASSLPGTGFQTQYF
TRBD2,-,TRBJ2-3,TRBV5-1,TGCGCCAGCAGCGTACTAGCGGCGGATACGCAGTATTTT,CASSVLAADTQYF
-,-,TRBJ2-5,TRBV18,TGTGCCAGCTCACCTTACCTGGAAGAGACCCAGTACTTC,CASSPYLEETQYF
-,-,TRBJ2-7,TRBV5-1,TGCGCCAGCAGCTTGAGTAGCGGCATCTCCTACGAGCAGTACTTC,CASSLSSGISYEQYF
-,-,TRBJ2-7,TRBV6-5,TGTGCCAGCAGTTACTCAGATGGGGAGCAGTACTTC,CASSYSDGEQYF
-,-,TRBJ1-5,TRBV6-1,TGTGCCAGCAGTGAGAACAGGAACAATCAGCCCCAGCATTTT,CASSENRNNQPQHF
TRBD1,-,TRBJ1-1,TRBV5-4,TGTGCCAGCAGCTTAGCCGGGACAGGGGGCACTGAAGCTTTCTTT,CASSLAGTGGTEAFF
-,-,TRBJ1-1,TRBV6-5,TGTGCCAGCAGTGGGTTGGGCAGGTTGAACACTGAAGCTTTCTTT,CASSGLGRLNTEAFF
-,once,TRBJ2-1,TRBV6-5,TGTGCCAGTTCCAACGTGGGGAGTGAGCAGTTCTTC,CASSNVGSEQFF
-,once,TRBJ2-1,TRBV5-1,TGCGCCAGCAGCTTGGGCCCAGTGCAGTTCTTC,CASSLGPVQFF
-,-,TRBJ2-3,TRBV5-4,TGTGCCAGCAGCTTGGAAGCTTCGAGCACAGATACGCAGTATTTT,CASSLEASSTDTQYF
-,-,TRBJ2-1,TRBV21-1,TGTGCCAGCAGCAAAACCCCCCGGGAGGGGTCCTACAATGAGCAGTTCTTC,CASSKTPREGSYNEQFF
-,-,TRBJ2-7,TRBV21-1,TGTGCCAGGAGACAGGGGACAAGCTCCTACGAGCAGTACTTC,CARRQGTSSYEQYF
-,-,TRBJ2-7,TRBV2,TGTGCCAGCAAATGGGGCACGGGCGAGCAGTACTTC,CASKWGTGEQYF
-,-,TRBJ2-1,TRBV6-5,TGTGCCAGCAGTTACTCCCGGGCAGGCAATGAGCAGTTCTTC,CASSYSRAGNEQFF
TRBD1,-,TRBJ2-7,TRBV15,TGTGCCACCAGCAGAGTCACATCGGTGTGGACAGGGGCGGTCGAGCAGTACTTC,CATSRVTSVWTGAVEQYF
-,-,TRBJ1-4,TRBV10-2,TGCGCCAGCAGTGAGCGACAGTCAACTAATGAAAAACTGTTTTTT,CASSERQSTNEKLFF
-,-,TRBJ2-5,TRBV5-1,TGCGCCAGCAGCGTCCAGCCCCAAGAGACCCAGTACTTC,CASSVQPQETQYF
TRBD1,-,TRBJ2-4,TRBV19,TGTGCCAGTAGTACTACCAGGGGGTCTGGCATTCAGTACTTC,CASSTTRGSGIQYF
TRBD1,-,TRBJ2-5,TRBV2,TGTGCCAGCATGGTCAGGGGGATCATGGATTCCGGCGAGACCCAGTACTTC,CASMVRGIMDSGETQYF
TRBD2,-,TRBJ2-3,TRBV5-5,TGTGCCAGCAGCTTGAGGACTAGCGTCCCCCCCGGGCATACGCAGTATTTT,CASSLRTSVPPGHTQYF
-,-,TRBJ2-7,TRBV7-6,TGTGCCAGCAGCCTCACTGAGGGGGAGCAGTACTTC,CASSLTEGEQYF